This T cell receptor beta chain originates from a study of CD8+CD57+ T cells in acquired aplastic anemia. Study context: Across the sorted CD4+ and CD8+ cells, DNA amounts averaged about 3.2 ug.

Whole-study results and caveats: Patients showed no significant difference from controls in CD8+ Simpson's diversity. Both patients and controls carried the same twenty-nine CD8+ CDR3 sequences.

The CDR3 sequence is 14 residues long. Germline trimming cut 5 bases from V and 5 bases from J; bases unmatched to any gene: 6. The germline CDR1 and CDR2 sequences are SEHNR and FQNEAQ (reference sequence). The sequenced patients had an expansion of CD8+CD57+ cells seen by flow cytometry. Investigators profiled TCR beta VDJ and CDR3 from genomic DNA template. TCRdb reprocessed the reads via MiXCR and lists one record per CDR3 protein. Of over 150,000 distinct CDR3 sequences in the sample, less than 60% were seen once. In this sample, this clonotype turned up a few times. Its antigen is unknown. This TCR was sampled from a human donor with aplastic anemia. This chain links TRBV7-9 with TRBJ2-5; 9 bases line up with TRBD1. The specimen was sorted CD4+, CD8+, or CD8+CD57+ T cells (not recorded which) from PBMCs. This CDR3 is CASSPGTGQETQYF. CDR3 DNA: TGTGCCAGCAGCCCGGGGACAGGGCAGGAGACCCAGTACTTC.